This entry concerns a single T cell receptor beta chain. The antigen remains undetermined. The source of the sample is a study of shared clonotypes between healthy human individuals. Study-level background: Donors, aged 18 to 49, were two women and a few men. Per donor, CD8 memory used one plate, CD8 naive used two, CD4 memory used three and CD4 naive used three. Study results and limitations: Clonotype sharing among donors was thought likely to change with sequencing depth.

Per the original methods: From ImmunoSEQ came sequences covering only the junction and carrying no quality scores, so filtering differed. Repertoires were generated with immunoSEQ multiplex PCR, while TCRdb's copy carries only in-frame clones and drops some. For V, J and clone size, that table is used; D and trimming come from the DNA. The sample contains roughly 2.1 million clones, 85% to 95% of which appear only once. Terminally differentiated effector memory CD45RA+ cells were left out of the naive CD8 fraction, which was CD45RO-negative and positively selected for CCR7. Germline CDR1 and CDR2: SGHVS and FQNEAQ. This CDR3 has 14 amino acids. Trimming cost V 4 bases and J 6 bases, with 16 bases left between them.

Sequenced input: naive CD8+ T cells from PBMCs. V is TRBV7-8 and J is TRBJ2-7, with D unclear. This clonotype was obtained from a man aged 18-30 years in good health. Some clones in this sample may be carry-over from other donors' samples. CDR3 coding DNA: TGTGCCAGCAGCTCATTTTCGGGTTCCCGCGAGCAGTACTTC. This translates into CASSSFSGSREQYF.